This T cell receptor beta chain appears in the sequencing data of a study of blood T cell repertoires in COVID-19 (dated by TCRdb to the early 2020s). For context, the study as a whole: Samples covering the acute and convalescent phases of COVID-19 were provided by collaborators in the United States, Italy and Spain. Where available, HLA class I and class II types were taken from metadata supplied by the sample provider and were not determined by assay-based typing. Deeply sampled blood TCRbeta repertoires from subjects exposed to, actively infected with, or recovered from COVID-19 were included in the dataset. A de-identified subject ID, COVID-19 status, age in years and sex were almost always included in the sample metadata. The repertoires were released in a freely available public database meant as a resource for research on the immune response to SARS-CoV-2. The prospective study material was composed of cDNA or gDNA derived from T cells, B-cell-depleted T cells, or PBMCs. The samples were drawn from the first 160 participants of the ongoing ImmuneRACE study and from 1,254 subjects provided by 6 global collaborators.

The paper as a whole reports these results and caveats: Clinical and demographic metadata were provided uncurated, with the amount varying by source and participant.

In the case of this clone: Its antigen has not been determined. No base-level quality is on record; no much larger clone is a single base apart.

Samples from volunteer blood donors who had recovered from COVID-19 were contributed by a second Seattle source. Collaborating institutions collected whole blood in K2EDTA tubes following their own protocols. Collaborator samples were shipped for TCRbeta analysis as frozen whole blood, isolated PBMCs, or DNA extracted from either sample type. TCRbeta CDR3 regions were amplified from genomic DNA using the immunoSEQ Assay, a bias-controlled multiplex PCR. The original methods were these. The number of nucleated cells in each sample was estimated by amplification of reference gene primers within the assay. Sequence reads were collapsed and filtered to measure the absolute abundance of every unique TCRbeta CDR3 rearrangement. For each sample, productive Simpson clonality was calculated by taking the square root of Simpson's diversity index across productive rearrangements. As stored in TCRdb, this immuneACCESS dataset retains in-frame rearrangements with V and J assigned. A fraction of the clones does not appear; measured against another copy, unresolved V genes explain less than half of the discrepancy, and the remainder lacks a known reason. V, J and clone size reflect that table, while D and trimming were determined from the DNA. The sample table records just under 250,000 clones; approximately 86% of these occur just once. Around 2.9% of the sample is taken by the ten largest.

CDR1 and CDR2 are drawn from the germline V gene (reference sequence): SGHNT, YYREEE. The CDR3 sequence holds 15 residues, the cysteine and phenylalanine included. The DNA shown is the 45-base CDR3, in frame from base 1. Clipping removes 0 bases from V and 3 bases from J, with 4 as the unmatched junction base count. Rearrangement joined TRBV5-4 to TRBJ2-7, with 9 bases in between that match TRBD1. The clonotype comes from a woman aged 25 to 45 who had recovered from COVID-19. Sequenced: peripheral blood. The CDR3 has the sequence CASSLGGQGSYEQYF. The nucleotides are TGTGCCAGCAGCTTGGGAGGACAGGGGAGCTACGAGCAGTACTTC. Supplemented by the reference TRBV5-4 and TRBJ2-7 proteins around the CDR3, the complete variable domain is ETGVTQSPTHLIKTRGQQVTLRCSSQSGHNTVSWYQQALGQGPQFIFQYYREEENGRGNFPPRFSGLQFPNYSSELNVNALELDDSALYLCASSLGGQGSYEQYFGPGTRLTVT.